The TCR beta chain described here comes from a study of blood T cell repertoires in COVID-19. Original methodology: How many nucleated cells were present was estimated from reference gene primer amplification. TCRdb's copy holds only in-frame clones and misses some; the assay was immunoSEQ multiplex PCR. That table gives V, J and clone size, and the DNA gave D and trimming. The sample has 25,000 to 30,000 clones; about 94% are singletons. J lost 3 bases, V lost 6 bases, and 5 bases had no gene match. Germline CDR1 and CDR2: LNHDA and SQIVND (reference sequence). This CDR3 has 15 amino acids. The chain couples TRBV19 to TRBJ1-5; TRBD1 agrees at 10 bases. This sequence was found in a human donor with active COVID-19. The donor label of this sample is uncertain. The sample taken for sequencing was peripheral blood. CDR3 region: CASRPGQGNNQPQHF. Written as DNA, the CDR3 is TGTGCCAGTAGGCCGGGACAGGGGAACAATCAGCCCCAGCATTTT. The complete variable domain, with remaining parts taken from reference TRBV19 and TRBJ1-5, reads DGGITQSPKYLFRKEGQNVTLSCEQNLNHDAMYWYRQDPGQGLRLIYYSQIVNDFQKGDIAEGYSVSREKKESFPLTVTSAQKNPTAFYLCASRPGQGNNQPQHFGDGTRLSIL.